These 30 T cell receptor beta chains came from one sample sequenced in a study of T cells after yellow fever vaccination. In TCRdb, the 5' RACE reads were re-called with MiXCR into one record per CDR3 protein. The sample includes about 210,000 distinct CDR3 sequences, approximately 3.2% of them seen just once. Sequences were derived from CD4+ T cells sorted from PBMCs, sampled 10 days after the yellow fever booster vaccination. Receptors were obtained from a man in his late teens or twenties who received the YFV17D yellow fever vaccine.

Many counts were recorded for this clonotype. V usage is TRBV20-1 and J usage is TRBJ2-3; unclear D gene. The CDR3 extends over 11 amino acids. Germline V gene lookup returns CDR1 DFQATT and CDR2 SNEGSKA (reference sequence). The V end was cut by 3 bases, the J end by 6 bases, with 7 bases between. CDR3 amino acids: CSARSTDTQYF. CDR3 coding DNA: TGCAGTGCTAGGAGTACGGATACGCAGTATTTT.

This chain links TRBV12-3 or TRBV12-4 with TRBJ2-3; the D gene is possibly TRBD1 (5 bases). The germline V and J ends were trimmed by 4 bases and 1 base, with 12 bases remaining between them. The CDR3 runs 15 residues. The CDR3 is CASSSGSGRTDTQYF. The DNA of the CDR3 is TGTGCCAGCAGTTCCGGTTCAGGGCGCACAGATACGCAGTATTTT.

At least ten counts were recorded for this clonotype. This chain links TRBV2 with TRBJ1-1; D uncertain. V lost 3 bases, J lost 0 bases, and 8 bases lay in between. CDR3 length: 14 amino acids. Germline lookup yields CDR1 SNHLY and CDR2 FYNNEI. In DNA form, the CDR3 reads TGTGCCAGCAGTGACCTAGTGCTGAACACTGAAGCTTTCTTT. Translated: CASSDLVLNTEAFF.

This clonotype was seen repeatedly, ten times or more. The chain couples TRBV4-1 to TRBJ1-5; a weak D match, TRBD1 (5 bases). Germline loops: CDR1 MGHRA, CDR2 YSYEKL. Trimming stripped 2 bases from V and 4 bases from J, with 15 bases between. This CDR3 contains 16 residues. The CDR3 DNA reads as TGCGCCAGCAGCCAATCGGTCCAGGGAAGAAATCAGCCCCAGCATTTT. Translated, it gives CASSQSVQGRNQPQHF.

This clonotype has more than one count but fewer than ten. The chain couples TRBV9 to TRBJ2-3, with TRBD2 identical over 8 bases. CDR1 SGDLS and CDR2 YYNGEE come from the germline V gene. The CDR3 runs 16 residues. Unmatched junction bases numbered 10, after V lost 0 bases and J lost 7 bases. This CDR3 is CASSVGSGDPAYTQYF. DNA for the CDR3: TGTGCCAGCAGCGTAGGTAGCGGGGACCCGGCTTATACGCAGTATTTT.

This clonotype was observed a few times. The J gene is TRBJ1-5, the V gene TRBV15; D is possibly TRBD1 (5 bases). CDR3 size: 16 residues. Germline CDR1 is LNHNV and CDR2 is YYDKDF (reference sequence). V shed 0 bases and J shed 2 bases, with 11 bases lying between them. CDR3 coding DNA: TGTGCCACCAGCAGAGATCGGGGGACCCGCAATCAGCCCCAGCATTTT. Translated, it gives CATSRDRGTRNQPQHF.

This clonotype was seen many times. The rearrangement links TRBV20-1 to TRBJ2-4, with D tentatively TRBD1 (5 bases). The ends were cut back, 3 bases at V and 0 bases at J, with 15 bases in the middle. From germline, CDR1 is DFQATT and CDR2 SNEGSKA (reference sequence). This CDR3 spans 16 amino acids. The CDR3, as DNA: TGCAGTGCTAGGACCCCAGGGCCGATAGCCAAAAACATTCAGTACTTC. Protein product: CSARTPGPIAKNIQYF.

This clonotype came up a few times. The CDR3 DNA reads as TGTGCCAGCAGCTTGGCCGAGAGGGGTGGAAACACCATATATTTT. Its protein product is CASSLAERGGNTIYF. The chain joins TRBV5-4 to TRBJ1-3; a possible D gene is TRBD1 (5 bases). The V gene's germline CDR1 is SGHNT and CDR2 YYREEE (reference sequence). V dropped 0 bases and J dropped 3 bases, with 10 bases sitting between them. The CDR3 is 15 residues long.

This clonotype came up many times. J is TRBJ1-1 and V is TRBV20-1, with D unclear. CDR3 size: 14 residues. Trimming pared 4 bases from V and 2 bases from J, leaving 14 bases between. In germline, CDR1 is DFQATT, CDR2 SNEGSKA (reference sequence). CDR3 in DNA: TGCAGTGCTAACCACCCCCCAGGAAACACTGAAGCTTTCTTT. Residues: CSANHPPGNTEAFF.

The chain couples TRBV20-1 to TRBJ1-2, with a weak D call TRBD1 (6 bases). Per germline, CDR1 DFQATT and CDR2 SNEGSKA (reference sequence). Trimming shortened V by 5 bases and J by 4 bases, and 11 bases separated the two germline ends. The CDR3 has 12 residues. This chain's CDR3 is CSARGRGYGYTF. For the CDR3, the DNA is TGCAGTGCTCGGGGGCGCGGCTATGGCTACACCTTC.

The CDR3 sequence is CASSSGGSQPQHF. DNA for the CDR3: TGTGCCAGCAGTTCCGGGGGTTCACAGCCCCAGCATTTT. V and J are TRBV6-5 and TRBJ1-5; D possibly corresponds to TRBD1 (5 bases). Germline CDR1 MNHEY, CDR2 SVGAGI. This CDR3 has 13 residues. Trimming removed 4 bases at V and 7 bases at J, with 11 bases between.

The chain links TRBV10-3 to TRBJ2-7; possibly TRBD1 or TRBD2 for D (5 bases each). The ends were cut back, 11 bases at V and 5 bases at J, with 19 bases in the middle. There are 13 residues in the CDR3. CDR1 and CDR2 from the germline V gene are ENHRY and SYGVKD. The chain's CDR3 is CASGRLAGNEQYF. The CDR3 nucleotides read TGTGCCTCAGGGCGGTTGGCGGGTAACGAGCAGTACTTC.

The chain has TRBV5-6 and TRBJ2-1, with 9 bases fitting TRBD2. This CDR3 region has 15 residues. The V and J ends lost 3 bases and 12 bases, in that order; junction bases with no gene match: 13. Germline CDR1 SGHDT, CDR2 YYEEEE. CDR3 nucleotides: TGTGCCAGCAGCTCGCCGACTAGCGGTAGAGCTGTGCAGTTCTTC. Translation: CASSSPTSGRAVQFF.

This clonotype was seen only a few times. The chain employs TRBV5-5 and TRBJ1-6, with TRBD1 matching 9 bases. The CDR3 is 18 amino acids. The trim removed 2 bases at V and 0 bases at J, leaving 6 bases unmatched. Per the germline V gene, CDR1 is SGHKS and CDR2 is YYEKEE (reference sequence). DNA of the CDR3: TGTGCCAGCAGCTTCCAAACAGGGGGCGCCTCCTATAATTCACCCCTCCACTTT. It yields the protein CASSFQTGGASYNSPLHF.

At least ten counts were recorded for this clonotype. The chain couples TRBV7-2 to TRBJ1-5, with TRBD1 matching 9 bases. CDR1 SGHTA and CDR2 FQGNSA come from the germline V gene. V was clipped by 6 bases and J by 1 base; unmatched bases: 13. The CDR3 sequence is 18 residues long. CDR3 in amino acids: CASSLFPGQGRSNQPQHF. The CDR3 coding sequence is TGTGCCAGCAGTCTTTTCCCGGGACAGGGACGGAGCAATCAGCCCCAGCATTTT.

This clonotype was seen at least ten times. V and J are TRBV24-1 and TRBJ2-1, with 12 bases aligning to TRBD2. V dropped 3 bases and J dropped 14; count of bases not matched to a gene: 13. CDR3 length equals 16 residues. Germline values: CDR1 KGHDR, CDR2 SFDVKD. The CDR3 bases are TGTGCCACCAGTGATACAACCCGGACTAGCGGGGTGAAGGAGTTCTTC. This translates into CATSDTTRTSGVKEFF.

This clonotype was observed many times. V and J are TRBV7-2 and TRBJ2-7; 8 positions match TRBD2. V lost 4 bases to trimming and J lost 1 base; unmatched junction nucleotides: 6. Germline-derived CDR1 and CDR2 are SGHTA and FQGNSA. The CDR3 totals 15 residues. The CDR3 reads CASSSERGWSYEQYF. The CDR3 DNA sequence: TGTGCCAGCAGCTCAGAGCGGGGGTGGTCCTACGAGCAGTACTTC.

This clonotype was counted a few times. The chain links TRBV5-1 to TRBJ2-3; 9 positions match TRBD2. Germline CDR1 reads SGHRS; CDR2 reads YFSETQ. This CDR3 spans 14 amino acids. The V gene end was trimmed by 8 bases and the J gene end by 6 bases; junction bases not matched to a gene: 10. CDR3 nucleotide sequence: TGCGCCAGTTGGATAGGCGGGAGGGAGGATACGCAGTATTTT. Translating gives CASWIGGREDTQYF. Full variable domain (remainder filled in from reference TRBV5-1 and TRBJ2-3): KAGVTQTPRYLIKTRGQQVTLSCSPISGHRSVSWYQQTPGQGLQFLFEYFSETQRNKGNFPGRFSGRQFSNSRSEMNVSTLELGDSALYLCASWIGGREDTQYFGPGTRLTVL.

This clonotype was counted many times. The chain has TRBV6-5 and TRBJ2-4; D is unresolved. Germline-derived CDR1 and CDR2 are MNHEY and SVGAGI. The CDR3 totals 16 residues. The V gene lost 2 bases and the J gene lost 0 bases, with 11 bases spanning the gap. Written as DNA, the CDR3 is TGTGCCAGCAGTTACCGGCCGCTTTTAGCCAAAAACATTCAGTACTTC. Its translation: CASSYRPLLAKNIQYF.

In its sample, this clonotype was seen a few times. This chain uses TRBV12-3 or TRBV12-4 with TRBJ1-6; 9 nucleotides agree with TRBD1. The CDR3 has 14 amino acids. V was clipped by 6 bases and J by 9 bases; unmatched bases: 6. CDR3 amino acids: CASSLQGARSPLHF. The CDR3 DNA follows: TGTGCCAGCAGCCTACAGGGGGCACGTTCACCCCTCCACTTT.

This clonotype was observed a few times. Here the CDR3 reads CASSRGRDTQYF. The CDR3 region has the DNA TGCGCCAGCAGCCGCGGTCGGGACACGCAGTATTTT. The chain is built from TRBV5-1 and TRBJ2-3; D may correspond to TRBD1 or TRBD2 (5 bases each). Trimming stripped 4 bases from V and 9 bases from J, with 12 bases between. This CDR3 spans 12 amino acids. Per germline, CDR1 SGHRS and CDR2 YFSETQ.

Here the CDR3 reads CASSGLVAGETQYF. In nucleotides, the CDR3 is TGTGCCAGCAGTGGACTAGTGGCGGGGGAGACCCAGTACTTC. The chain joins TRBV6-1 to TRBJ2-5; weak D call: TRBD2 (6 bases). Germline V gives CDR1 MNHNS, CDR2 SASEGT. Trimming left V 4 bases short and J 5 bases short, with 14 bases between. The CDR3 consists of 14 residues.

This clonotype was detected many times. The CDR3 DNA sequence: TGTGCCAGCAGCTGGGAGGGGGCGCAATCACCCCTCCACTTT. Amino acids: CASSWEGAQSPLHF. V is TRBV5-6 and J is TRBJ1-6; the match to TRBD1 covers 7 bases. The germline V gene encodes CDR1 SGHDT and CDR2 YYEEEE. The J segment lost 10 bases and the V segment lost 3 bases, leaving 7 bases of the junction unmatched. The CDR3 totals 14 residues.

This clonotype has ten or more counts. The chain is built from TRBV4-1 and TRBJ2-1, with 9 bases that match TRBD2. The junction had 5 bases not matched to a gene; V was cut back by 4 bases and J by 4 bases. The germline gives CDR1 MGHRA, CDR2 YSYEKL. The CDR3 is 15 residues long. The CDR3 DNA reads TGCGCCAGCAGCCTCGGGACTAGCCCTTACAATGAGCAGTTCTTC. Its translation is CASSLGTSPYNEQFF.

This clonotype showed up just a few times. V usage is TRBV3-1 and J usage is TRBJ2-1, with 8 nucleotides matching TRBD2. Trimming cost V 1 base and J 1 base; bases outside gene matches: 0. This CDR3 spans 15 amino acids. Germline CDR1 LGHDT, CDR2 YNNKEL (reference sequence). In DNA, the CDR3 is TGTGCCAGCAGCCAAGGCGGGGGGTCCTACAATGAGCAGTTCTTC. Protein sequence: CASSQGGGSYNEQFF.

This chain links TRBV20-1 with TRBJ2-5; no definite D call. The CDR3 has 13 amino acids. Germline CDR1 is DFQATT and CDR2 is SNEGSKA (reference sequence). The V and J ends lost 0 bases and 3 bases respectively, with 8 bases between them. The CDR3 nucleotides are TGCAGTGCTAGAGATCCCCGGAAAGAGACCCAGTACTTC. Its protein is CSARDPRKETQYF.

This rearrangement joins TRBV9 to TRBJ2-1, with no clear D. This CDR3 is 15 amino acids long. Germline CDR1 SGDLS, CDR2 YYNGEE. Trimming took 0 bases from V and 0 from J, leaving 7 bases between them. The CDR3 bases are TGTGCCAGCAGCGTAGCTCAGAGCTCCTACAATGAGCAGTTCTTC. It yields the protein CASSVAQSSYNEQFF.

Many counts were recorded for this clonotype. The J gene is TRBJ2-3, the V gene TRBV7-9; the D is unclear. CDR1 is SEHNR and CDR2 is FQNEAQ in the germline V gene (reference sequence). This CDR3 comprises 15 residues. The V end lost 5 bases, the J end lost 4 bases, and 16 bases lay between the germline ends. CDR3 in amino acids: CASSPSVGIADTQYF. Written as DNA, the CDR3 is TGTGCCAGCAGCCCCTCGGTGGGGATAGCAGATACGCAGTATTTT. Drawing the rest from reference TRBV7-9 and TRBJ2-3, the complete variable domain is DTGVSQNPRHKITKRGQNVTFRCDPISEHNRLYWYRQTLGQGPEFLTYFQNEAQLEKSRLLSDRFSAERPKGSFSTLEIQRTEQGDSAMYLCASSPSVGIADTQYFGPGTRLTVL.

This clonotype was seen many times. In nucleotides, the CDR3 is TGTGCCAGCAGCTTTGGTTCGGGGGAGACCCAGTACTTC. Translating it yields CASSFGSGETQYF. The J gene is TRBJ2-5, the V gene TRBV7-2, with D possibly TRBD2 on 5 matching bases. CDR3 size: 13 residues. V was cut by 3 bases and J by 5 bases, with 10 bases left in between. Germline V lookup: CDR1 SGHTA, CDR2 FQGNSA.

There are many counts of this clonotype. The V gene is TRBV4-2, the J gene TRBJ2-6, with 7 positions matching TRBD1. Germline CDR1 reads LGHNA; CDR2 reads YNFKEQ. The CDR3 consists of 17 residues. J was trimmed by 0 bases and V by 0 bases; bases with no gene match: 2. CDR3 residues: CASSQDRDSSGANVLTF. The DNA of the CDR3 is TGTGCCAGCAGCCAAGATCGGGACAGCTCTGGGGCCAACGTCCTGACTTTC.